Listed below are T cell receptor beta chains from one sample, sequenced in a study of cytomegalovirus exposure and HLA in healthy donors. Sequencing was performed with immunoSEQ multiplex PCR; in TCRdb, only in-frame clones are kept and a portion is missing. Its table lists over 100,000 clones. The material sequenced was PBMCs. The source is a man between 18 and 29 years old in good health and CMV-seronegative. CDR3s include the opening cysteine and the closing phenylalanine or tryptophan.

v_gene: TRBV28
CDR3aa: CASRPPAAYNEQFF

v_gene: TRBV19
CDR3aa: CASSVVDRDNSPLHF

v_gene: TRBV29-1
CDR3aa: CSVEPLGHRGTSGRFLSGDTQYF

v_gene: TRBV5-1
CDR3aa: CASSPDTGSNEKLFF

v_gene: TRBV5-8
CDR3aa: CASSALGTVTYQPQHF

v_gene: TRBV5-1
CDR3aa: CASSLAFPSSYNSPLHF

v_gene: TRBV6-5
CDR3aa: CASSGTGGHHGELFF

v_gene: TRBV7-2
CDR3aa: CASSVDRGSPEAFF

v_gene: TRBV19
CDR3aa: CASRWGRGTQETQYF

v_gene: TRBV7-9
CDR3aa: CASSPRDRWWVHEQYF

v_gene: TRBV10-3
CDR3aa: CAISTGGGNQPQHF

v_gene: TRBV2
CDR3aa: CAIWRSTDTQYF

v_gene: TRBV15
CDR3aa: CATSRDLGRGHGYTF

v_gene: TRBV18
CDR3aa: CASSPQQGRGGEQYF

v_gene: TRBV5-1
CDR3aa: CASSLVGQDNSPLHF

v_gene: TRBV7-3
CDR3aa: CASSPGQGLEQYF

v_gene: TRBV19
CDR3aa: CASRHRRESNQPQHF

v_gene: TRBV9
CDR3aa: CASSSGMGEVEETQYF

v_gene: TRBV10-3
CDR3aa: CAIREGQGLGNEQFF

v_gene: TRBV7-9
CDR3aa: CASFPPGVQLYGYTF

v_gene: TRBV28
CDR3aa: CASSLPPVQGHGYTF

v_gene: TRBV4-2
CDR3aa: CASSRRGTYSYNEQFF

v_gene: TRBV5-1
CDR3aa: CASSGLAGAHNEQFF

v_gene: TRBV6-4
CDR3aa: CASSERQGAHPTEAFF

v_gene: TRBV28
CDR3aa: CASQRDYLGQGTDTQYF

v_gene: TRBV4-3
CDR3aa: CASSTDRGSPLHF

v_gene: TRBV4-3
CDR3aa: CASSHGVGGASGEEKLFF

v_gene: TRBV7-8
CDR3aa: CASSWGLAQGISSYEQYF

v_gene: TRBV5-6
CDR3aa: CASSLGLAGGRSYEQYF

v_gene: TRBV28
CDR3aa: CASSSRGEQYF

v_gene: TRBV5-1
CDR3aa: CASSSAGGGNEAFF

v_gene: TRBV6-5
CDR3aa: CASSDVGQAYGYTF

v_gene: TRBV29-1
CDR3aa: CSVGRTGEVTDTQYF